This T cell receptor beta chain comes out of a study of Graves' ophthalmopathy and Graves' hyperthyroidism. Study findings and constraints: Discrimination between ophthalmopathy and stable hyperthyroidism by a 13-signature model showed about 85% sensitivity and about 84% specificity. The study's model predicted ophthalmopathy progression at about 64% sensitivity and about 78% specificity.

Amplified TCR beta CDR3 regions were obtained using RNA transcripts as template. First-round RT-PCR used HTBI primers; second-round multiplex PCR followed. From the multiplex PCR reads, TCRdb called clonotypes with MiXCR, one entry per CDR3 protein. The profile shows around 1.1 million distinct CDR3 sequences, about two fifths of them singletons. New diagnoses, under 2 months' duration, and ages 18 to 65 characterized the hyperthyroidism patients. Exclusion covered patients with other autoimmune diseases or uncontrolled infections (as well as pregnancy or lactation). Germline V lookup: CDR1 SQVTM, CDR2 ANQGSEA. CDR3 length: 15 amino acids. The V gene end was trimmed by 5 bases and the J gene end by 5 bases; junction bases not matched to a gene: 11. Of note for this clonotype: Antigen specificity is unknown.

The receptor comes from an adult man with Graves' hyperthyroidism. Sequencing used peripheral blood or thyroid tissue (not recorded which). This chain joins TRBV29-1 and TRBJ1-1; 10 bases match TRBD1. The CDR3 coding sequence is TGCAGCGTTCTCCGGGACAGGGGAGGGCAAACTGAAGCTTTCTTT. Protein: CSVLRDRGGQTEAFF.